This T cell receptor (beta chain) derives from a study of Graves' ophthalmopathy and Graves' hyperthyroidism. Germline CDR1 is SNHLY and CDR2 is FYNNEI. V was shortened by 6 bases and J by 4 bases, with 6 bases between the two germline ends. The CDR3 is 11 residues long. Amplification of TCR beta CDR3 regions used RNA transcripts. HTBI-primed RT-PCR formed the first round, and a multiplex PCR formed the second. Using its own MiXCR run on the multiplex PCR reads, TCRdb lists one record per CDR3 protein. The table includes 35,000 to 45,000 distinct CDR3 sequences, approximately 53% detected once. A note on this clonotype: Its antigen is undetermined.

Calling hyperthyroidism stable required that no ophthalmopathy show up within 18 months of follow-up. The PBMCs had their origin in approximately 10 ml of fresh peripheral blood. Findings of the study overall: Clonotypes were expanded in thyroid at above 0.001 frequency, and most also appeared in blood. This model predicted ophthalmopathy progression (sensitivity 70% to 71%, specificity 72% to 85%).

V and J are TRBV2 and TRBJ1-2; D uncertain. Sequences were obtained from peripheral blood. This clonotype was sampled from an adult woman with stable Graves' hyperthyroidism. The CDR3 DNA reads as TGTGCCAGCAGGGGGATCTATGGCTACACCTTC. Translation gives CASRGIYGYTF.